The 10 T cell receptor beta chains below all came from one sample that was sequenced in a study of blood T cell repertoires in COVID-19. Only in-frame clones appear in the TCRdb table, and some are missing; sequencing was by immunoSEQ multiplex PCR. The data contain hundreds of thousands of clones, around 86% of them seen just once; the ten biggest clones take up about 4%. Material for sequencing was PBMCs or T cells enriched from blood (not recorded which). Receptors were obtained from a young man who had recovered from COVID-19.

The rearrangement joins TRBV6-5 to TRBJ1-5, with D unresolved. Germline V gene data show CDR1 as MNHEY and CDR2 as SVGAGI. V lost 8 bases to trimming and J lost 0 bases, with 14 bases between them. The CDR3 spans 15 residues. This chain's CDR3 is CASRPSEGSNQPQHF. CDR3 bases: TGTGCCAGCCGCCCTTCGGAGGGTAGCAATCAGCCCCAGCATTTT.

The gene calls are TRBV5-1 and TRBJ2-3, with D possibly being TRBD2 (6 bases). The CDR3 extends over 13 amino acids. V was clipped by 4 bases and J by 4 bases, with 10 bases between them. Per germline, CDR1 SGHRS and CDR2 YFSETQ. CDR3 DNA sequence: TGCGCCAGCAGCGGCGGGGCGCCAGATACGCAGTATTTT. This gives the protein CASSGGAPDTQYF.

The chain is built from TRBV18 and TRBJ1-1, with TRBD1 matching 7 bases. Trimming removed 5 bases from V and 0 bases from J; junction bases left unmatched: 3. The V gene's germline CDR1 is KGHSH and CDR2 LQKENI. The CDR3 runs to 14 residues. This chain's CDR3 is CASSTQGMNTEAFF. Here the CDR3 DNA reads TGTGCCAGCTCAACACAGGGGATGAACACTGAAGCTTTCTTT.

This clone was counted between two and nine times. CDR3 residues: CASSLTGGETQYF. The CDR3 nucleotides are TGTGCCAGCAGTTTAACAGGGGGAGAGACCCAGTACTTC. The chain joins TRBV6-6 to TRBJ2-5; 8 bases align to TRBD1. V lost 4 bases to trimming and J lost 4 bases; unmatched junction nucleotides: 2. Germline V gene sequence: CDR1 MNHNY, CDR2 SVGAGI (reference sequence). The length of the CDR3 is 13 residues.

This sequence joins TRBV7-8 and TRBJ1-3; possibly TRBD1 for D (6 bases). Germline lookup yields CDR1 SGHVS and CDR2 FQNEAQ. With 6 bases removed from V and 0 bases from J, the gap between germline ends came to 15 bases. The length of the CDR3 is 16 residues. The CDR3 sequence: CASRSTRQASGNTIYF. In DNA, the CDR3 is TGTGCCAGCAGGTCAACGCGACAGGCCTCTGGAAACACCATATATTTT.

The V and J genes are TRBV3-1 (or the pseudogene TRBV3-2) and TRBJ2-3; D unresolved. V was trimmed by 4 bases and J by 5 bases, leaving 10 bases between them. This CDR3 region has 13 residues. Germline-derived CDR1 and CDR2 are LGHDT and YNNKEL (reference sequence). DNA of the CDR3: TGTGCCAGCAGCCCCTCCGGTATAGATACGCAGTATTTT. This gives the protein CASSPSGIDTQYF.

The gene calls are TRBV19 and TRBJ2-2; 8 nucleotides line up with TRBD1. Germline-derived CDR1 and CDR2 are LNHDA and SQIVND (reference sequence). The CDR3 runs 16 residues. The J segment lost 4 bases and the V segment lost 4 bases, leaving 8 bases of the junction unmatched. CDR3 residues: CASSRGQGAGTGELFF. The CDR3 region has the DNA TGTGCCAGTAGTAGAGGGCAGGGGGCGGGCACCGGGGAGCTGTTTTTT.

The gene calls are TRBV30 and TRBJ2-1, with 11 bases that match TRBD2. Germline assignment: CDR1 GTSNPN and CDR2 SVGIG (reference sequence). CDR3 length: 14 amino acids. The junction had 8 bases not matched to a gene; V was cut back by 5 bases and J by 8 bases. CDR3 sequence reads: CAWGLAGGPDEQFF. The CDR3 region has the DNA TGTGCCTGGGGCTTAGCGGGAGGGCCCGATGAGCAGTTCTTC.

The CDR3 sequence: CASSPPTSGSFLQFF. The CDR3 DNA sequence: TGTGCCAGCTCACCACCGACTAGCGGGAGTTTCTTGCAGTTCTTC. V gene TRBV18 combines with J gene TRBJ2-1; 12 nucleotides align to TRBD2. The ends lost 0 bases at V and 12 bases at J; junction bases unmatched: 6. The CDR3 length is 15 residues. The germline V gene encodes CDR1 KGHSH and CDR2 LQKENI.

The V call is TRBV18, the J call TRBJ1-1; 9 positions match TRBD1. Germline V gene data show CDR1 as KGHSH and CDR2 as LQKENI. This CDR3 contains 14 residues. The ends lost 5 bases at V and 4 bases at J; junction bases unmatched: 5. The CDR3 is CASSGNRGPTEAFF. The DNA of the CDR3 is TGTGCCAGCTCAGGAAACAGGGGGCCCACTGAAGCTTTCTTT.